This entry is about one TCR beta chain. The sample comes from a study of blood T cell repertoires in COVID-19. Overall study context: Collection of acute and convalescent COVID-19 samples took place in the United States, Italy and Spain. The analysed material was cDNA or gDNA that came from T cells, B-cell-depleted T cells, or PBMCs.

Seattle cases were enrolled at active infection and followed longitudinally. This CDR3 contains 15 residues. V lost 5 bases, J lost 4 bases, and 10 bases stayed unmatched. Germline loops: CDR1 GTSNPN, CDR2 SVGIG (reference sequence). Original methodology: For nucleated cells, counts were estimated from reference gene primer amplification. TCRdb's table, derived via immunoSEQ multiplex PCR, lists solely in-frame clones and lacks some. The V and J calls and the clone size are those of that table, but D and trimming were determined from the DNA. This table holds about 130,000 clones, about 89% found once.

Specimen: peripheral blood. The genes are TRBV30 and TRBJ1-2; 10 bases agree with TRBD1. This receptor was obtained from a woman in her 70s with COVID-19, enrolled during active disease. CDR3 region: CAWEPGQGRTYGYTF. The CDR3 DNA is TGTGCCTGGGAGCCGGGACAGGGGCGAACCTATGGCTACACCTTC.